Following are 26 T cell receptor beta chains from one sample sequenced in a study of cytomegalovirus exposure and HLA in healthy donors. PCR employed 60 Vbeta and 13 Jbeta primers. TCRdb keeps only in-frame clones here, not all; method: immunoSEQ multiplex PCR. The sample includes fewer than 150,000 clones, roughly 83% seen only once; the top ten take around 4.5%. The sample was PBMCs. The receptors stem from a man in his forties or fifties in good health and CMV-seropositive.

The V call is TRBV28, the J call TRBJ2-3, with 9 bases lining up with TRBD1. The CDR3 is 18 amino acids. J was trimmed by 4 bases and V by 7 bases; bases with no gene match: 18. Germline V CDR1 and CDR2: MDHEN, SYDVKM. The CDR3 nucleotides read TGTGCCAGCATTACCTCCGGGACAGGGTCCCCTGGCGCAGATACGCAGTATTTT. Amino acids: CASITSGTGSPGADTQYF. The complete variable domain, with remaining parts taken from reference TRBV28 and TRBJ2-3, reads DVKVTQSSRYLVKRTGEKVFLECVQDMDHENMFWYRQDPGLGLRLIYFSYDVKMKEKGDIPEGYSVSREKKERFSLILESASTNQTSMYLCASITSGTGSPGADTQYFGPGTRLTVL.

The rearrangement joins TRBV5-5 to TRBJ1-1; D is uncertain. This CDR3 region has 14 residues. V dropped 4 bases and J dropped 5 bases, with 15 bases sitting between them. The germline V gene encodes CDR1 SGHKS and CDR2 YYEKEE (reference sequence). The CDR3 DNA sequence: TGTGCCAGCAGCATCGGCGGGGAAGGGACTGAAGCTTTCTTT. As protein: CASSIGGEGTEAFF.

The chain carries TRBV15 and TRBJ1-1, with a possible D match to TRBD1 (6 bases). Germline V gene data show CDR1 as LNHNV and CDR2 as YYDKDF (reference sequence). The CDR3 length is 15 residues. Trimming pared 8 bases from V and 0 bases from J, leaving 16 bases between. CDR3 region: CATRGRAGMNTEAFF. CDR3 in DNA: TGTGCCACCCGGGGGCGAGCGGGGATGAACACTGAAGCTTTCTTT. Variable domain in full (rest from reference TRBV15 and TRBJ1-1): DAMVIQNPRYQVTQFGKPVTLSCSQTLNHNVMYWYQQKSSQAPKLLFHYYDKDFNNEADTPDNFQSRRPNTSFCFLDIRSPGLGDTAMYLCATRGRAGMNTEAFFGQGTRLTVV.

The CDR3 sequence is CATSREPNKPQHF. In DNA form, the CDR3 reads TGTGCCACCAGCAGAGAACCTAATAAGCCCCAGCATTTT. The V and J genes are TRBV15 and TRBJ1-5; D is unclear. Germline V CDR1 and CDR2: LNHNV, YYDKDF (reference sequence). V was clipped by 0 bases and J by 8 bases, with 8 bases between them. The CDR3 is made up of 13 amino acids. Based on the CDR3 plus reference TRBV15 and TRBJ1-5, the full variable domain is DAMVIQNPRYQVTQFGKPVTLSCSQTLNHNVMYWYQQKSSQAPKLLFHYYDKDFNNEADTPDNFQSRRPNTSFCFLDIRSPGLGDTAMYLCATSREPNKPQHFGDGTRLSIL.

V gene TRBV25-1 combines with J gene TRBJ1-2; D might be TRBD1 (5 bases). This CDR3 comprises 12 residues. Per the germline V gene, CDR1 is MGHDK and CDR2 is SYGVNS. V was pared by 6 bases and J by 4 bases, with 9 bases between. The CDR3, as DNA: TGTGCCAGCAGCGGGACTTTCTATGGCTACACCTTC. Encoded protein: CASSGTFYGYTF.

V usage is TRBV30 and J usage is TRBJ1-2, with D possibly matching TRBD1 (6 bases). Germline assignment: CDR1 GTSNPN and CDR2 SVGIG (reference sequence). Trimming pared 4 bases from V and 6 bases from J, leaving 15 bases between. The CDR3 length is 13 residues. The CDR3 region has the DNA TGTGCCTGGACTGGGACATCCGTCGATGGCTACACCTTC. Residues: CAWTGTSVDGYTF.

V gene TRBV6-1 combines with J gene TRBJ1-2; the D is unclear. Trimming shortened V by 2 bases and J by 4 bases, and 14 bases separated the two germline ends. In germline, CDR1 is MNHNS, CDR2 SASEGT. The CDR3 spans 15 residues. The CDR3 bases are TGTGCCAGCAGTGAAAAGTGGGAGGGAACCTATGGCTACACCTTC. This translates into CASSEKWEGTYGYTF.

CDR3: CSVEDLGARGGELFF. Here the CDR3 DNA reads TGCAGCGTTGAAGACCTGGGAGCTAGGGGGGGGGAGCTGTTTTTT. The chain carries TRBV29-1 and TRBJ2-2, with a possible D match to TRBD1 (6 bases). The CDR3 totals 15 residues. Germline V gene data show CDR1 as SQVTM and CDR2 as ANQGSEA. V shed 0 bases and J shed 8 bases, with 16 bases lying between them.

The gene calls are TRBV5-1 and TRBJ2-3; 8 bases fit TRBD1. V was clipped by 3 bases and J by 4 bases; unmatched bases: 7. Looked up from germline, CDR1 is SGHRS and CDR2 is YFSETQ. The CDR3 spans 15 residues. CDR3 protein: CASSSRTGSPDTQYF. The CDR3 nucleotides read TGCGCCAGCAGCTCGAGGACAGGGTCCCCAGATACGCAGTATTTT.

The chain combines TRBV7-9 with TRBJ1-2; 7 positions agree with TRBD1. V lost 5 bases and J lost 0; bases outside the gene matches: 9. The CDR3 sequence is 16 residues long. The germline V gene encodes CDR1 SEHNR and CDR2 FQNEAQ (reference sequence). The CDR3 is CASSPGQARANYGYTF. The CDR3 DNA sequence: TGTGCCAGCAGCCCTGGACAGGCCCGAGCTAACTATGGCTACACCTTC.

The chain has TRBV5-6 and TRBJ1-5, with a possible D match to TRBD1 (5 bases). There are 13 residues in the CDR3. CDR1 and CDR2 from the germline V gene are SGHDT and YYEEEE. V lost 4 bases, J lost 7 bases, and 12 bases lay in between. The CDR3 DNA reads as TGTGCCAGCAGCGGGGGACTTTGGCAGCCCCAGCATTTT. Encoded protein: CASSGGLWQPQHF.

This chain connects TRBV18 to TRBJ1-1; TRBD1 agrees at 11 bases. V lost 6 bases and J lost 0; bases outside the gene matches: 6. The CDR3 loop spans 16 amino acids. Looked up from germline, CDR1 is KGHSH and CDR2 is LQKENI. CDR3 bases: TGTGCCAGCTCCCTCGGACAGGGGGCCATGAACACTGAAGCTTTCTTT. It encodes CASSLGQGAMNTEAFF.

The chain carries TRBV11-2 and TRBJ1-5, with TRBD1 as a possible D gene (5 bases). Germline CDR1 SGHAT, CDR2 FQNNGV. Trimming removed 5 bases from V and 3 bases from J, with 8 bases in between. The CDR3 length is 13 residues. This CDR3 reads CASSPGYNQPQHF. Here the CDR3 DNA reads TGTGCCAGCAGCCCAGGGTACAATCAGCCCCAGCATTTT.

The chain recombines TRBV27 with TRBJ2-6, with D unclear. The CDR3 totals 14 residues. Germline V gene sequence: CDR1 MNHEY, CDR2 SMNVEV (reference sequence). V was shortened by 5 bases and J by 0 bases, with 5 bases between the two germline ends. The CDR3 loop is CASSHSSGANVLTF. In DNA form, the CDR3 reads TGTGCCAGCAGTCATAGCTCTGGGGCCAACGTCCTGACTTTC.

This clone was counted between two and nine times. The V call is TRBV6-5, the J call TRBJ1-2; D remains unclear. CDR1 and CDR2 from the germline V gene are MNHEY and SVGAGI. The CDR3 is made up of 14 amino acids. Between the trimmed V and J ends, which lost 2 bases and 2 bases, there was a span of 9 bases. CDR3 loop: CASSYARENYGYTF. In DNA form, the CDR3 reads TGTGCCAGCAGTTACGCTCGGGAGAACTATGGCTACACCTTC.

The chain employs TRBV30 and TRBJ2-7, with D perhaps TRBD2 (5 bases). The ends were cut back, 1 base at V and 3 bases at J, with 10 bases in the middle. The CDR3 is 13 residues long. Germline CDR1 is GTSNPN and CDR2 is SVGIG (reference sequence). The CDR3 here is CAWSGAGLYEQYF. The CDR3 region has the DNA TGTGCCTGGAGTGGAGCCGGACTCTACGAGCAGTACTTC.

This chain links TRBV27 with TRBJ2-3, with 13 positions matching TRBD2. The germline V gene encodes CDR1 MNHEY and CDR2 SMNVEV (reference sequence). J lost 1 base, V lost 5 bases, and 0 bases had no gene match. This CDR3 is built from 15 residues. This CDR3 is CASSGLAGGTDTQYF. The CDR3 DNA reads TGTGCCAGCAGTGGACTAGCGGGGGGCACAGATACGCAGTATTTT.

Only one count was recorded for this clone. The chain couples TRBV7-8 to TRBJ1-1; possible D gene TRBD1, 5 bases. The V gene lost 5 bases and the J gene lost 1 base, with 11 bases spanning the gap. The length of the CDR3 is 14 residues. The germline V gene has CDR1 SGHVS and CDR2 FQNEAQ. CDR3 nucleotides: TGTGCCAGCAGCACCCATGACAGGAACACTGAAGCTTTCTTT. It specifies CASSTHDRNTEAFF. Combining the CDR3 with reference TRBV7-8 and TRBJ1-1 gives the whole variable domain GAGVSQSPRYKVAKRGQDVALRCDPISGHVSLFWYQQALGQGPEFLTYFQNEAQLDKSGLPSDRFFAERPEGSVSTLKIQRTQQEDSAVYLCASSTHDRNTEAFFGQGTRLTVV.

The chain has TRBV9 and TRBJ1-2, with unresolved D. This CDR3 region has 11 residues. V shed 5 bases and J shed 4 bases, with 6 bases lying between them. The germline V gene encodes CDR1 SGDLS and CDR2 YYNGEE. The CDR3 DNA is TGTGCCAGCAGGGGCACCTATGGCTACACCTTC. This sequence encodes CASRGTYGYTF.

This rearrangement joins TRBV5-1 to TRBJ1-4; 9 bases are a match to TRBD1. There are 14 residues in the CDR3. Germline V gene lookup returns CDR1 SGHRS and CDR2 YFSETQ. The J segment lost 8 bases and the V segment lost 4 bases, leaving 6 bases of the junction unmatched. The CDR3 protein is CASSEGQGREKLFF. Written as DNA, the CDR3 is TGCGCCAGCAGCGAGGGACAGGGAAGGGAAAAACTGTTTTTT.

This rearrangement joins TRBV29-1 to TRBJ1-2; D ambiguous. This CDR3 region has 15 residues. Germline CDR1 reads SQVTM; CDR2 reads ANQGSEA. V lost 3 bases and J 4 bases, leaving 18 bases between the germline ends. The CDR3 DNA sequence: TGCAGCGTTGATGCTATGACGGGAGGTTTCTATGGCTACACCTTC. Its protein is CSVDAMTGGFYGYTF.

The chain carries TRBV6-1 and TRBJ1-2, with 7 bases lining up with TRBD1. This CDR3 spans 15 amino acids. Trimming at V came to 2 bases and at J to 8 bases, leaving 11 bases not matched to a gene. Germline V gives CDR1 MNHNS, CDR2 SASEGT. In DNA, the CDR3 is TGTGCCAGCAGTGAACATTCGGGACAGCCCATAGGCTACACCTTC. Translated, it gives CASSEHSGQPIGYTF.

The CDR3: CASSKNRATNEKLFF. Written as DNA, the CDR3 is TGTGCCAGCAGCAAAAACAGGGCCACTAATGAAAAACTGTTTTTT. This chain connects TRBV27 to TRBJ1-4; a weak D match, TRBD1 (6 bases). The CDR3 length is 15 residues. Germline loops: CDR1 MNHEY, CDR2 SMNVEV (reference sequence). Trimming removed 6 bases from V and 2 bases from J, with 13 bases in between.

V is TRBV6-5 and J is TRBJ1-2, with 7 bases fitting TRBD1. Germline values: CDR1 MNHEY, CDR2 SVGAGI. Losses at the gene ends were 7 bases for V and 6 bases for J; bases not matched to a gene: 8. The CDR3 is made up of 13 amino acids. The CDR3 protein is CASKYLQGNGYTF. The CDR3 region has the DNA TGTGCCAGCAAGTACTTACAGGGGAATGGCTACACCTTC.

The chain employs TRBV29-1 and TRBJ1-4; 9 nucleotides line up with TRBD1. The CDR3 is 14 residues long. J lost 5 bases, V lost 7 bases, and 8 bases had no gene match. Looked up from germline, CDR1 is SQVTM and CDR2 is ANQGSEA. The CDR3, as DNA: TGCAGCGCCGGATCCGGACAGGGGAATGAAAAACTGTTTTTT. Translation gives CSAGSGQGNEKLFF.

V gene TRBV6-5 combines with J gene TRBJ1-5; 9 bases are shared with TRBD1. V shed 2 bases, J shed 6 bases, and the junction held 2 bases outside the gene matches. The germline V gene has CDR1 MNHEY and CDR2 SVGAGI. The CDR3 runs 14 residues. The CDR3 coding sequence is TGTGCCAGCAGTTACCGGGGACAGGGTCAGCCCCAGCATTTT. Translation: CASSYRGQGQPQHF.